The rows below give T cell receptor beta chains drawn from one sample of a study of neurological immune-mediated disorders. TCRdb itself ran the 5' RACE reads through MiXCR, one entry per CDR3 protein. The data hold roughly 57,000 distinct CDR3 sequences, with 20% to 30% observed a single time. Sequenced input: PBMCs. All receptors come from a man in his 60s with HTLV-1-associated myelopathy (HAM/TSP). Both conserved end residues are part of each CDR3. The D gene is left open where the match is weak. Clone size is not always given. Where it is, it says once, few, many or a class for expanded clones.

many | TRBJ2-1 | - | TRBV7-3 | 17 | CASSSGVRGSWSNEQFF | TGTGCCAGCAGCTCAGGGGTGAGGGGGTCCTGGAGCAATGAGCAGTTCTTC
few | TRBJ2-1 | TRBD2 | TRBV10-3 | 20 | CAIRSSSFRTSGTSYNEQFF | TGTGCCATCAGGAGCTCCTCGTTTAGGACTAGCGGAACCTCCTACAATGAGCAGTTCTTC
- | TRBJ2-3 | - | TRBV20-1 | 12 | CSARTRTDTQYF | TGCAGTGCTAGAACTCGCACAGATACGCAGTATTTT
- | TRBJ2-2 | - | TRBV5-1 | 17 | CASSLDWSVADARELFF | TGCGCCAGCAGCTTGGATTGGTCGGTAGCGGACGCCCGGGAGCTGTTTTTT
many | TRBJ2-5 | TRBD2 | TRBV6-5 | 14 | CASSPSGGAETQYF | TGTGCCAGCAGTCCGTCGGGAGGGGCAGAGACCCAGTACTTC
many | TRBJ1-2 | - | TRBV20-1 | 13 | CSARADRTWGYTF | TGCAGTGCTAGGGCCGACAGAACCTGGGGCTACACCTTC
many | TRBJ2-3 | - | TRBV20-1 | 17 | CSARDYRDGSSTDTQYF | TGCAGTGCTAGAGACTACAGAGACGGTTCTAGCACAGATACGCAGTATTTT
few | TRBJ2-5 | - | TRBV10-2 | 13 | CASSVPGQETQYF | TGCGCCAGCAGTGTCCCGGGTCAAGAGACCCAGTACTTC
many | TRBJ2-5 | TRBD1 | TRBV7-6 | 15 | CASSLGTGVLETQYF | TGTGCCAGCAGCTTGGGGACAGGGGTACTGGAGACCCAGTACTTC
- | TRBJ2-2 | - | TRBV7-7 | 16 | CASSSGTPLNTGELFF | TGTGCTAGCAGTTCCGGGACTCCCTTAAACACCGGGGAGCTGTTTTTT
- | TRBJ2-3 | - | TRBV20-1 | 14 | CSAQGQWSTDTQYF | TGCAGTGCGCAGGGACAATGGAGCACAGATACGCAGTATTTT
many | TRBJ2-2 | TRBD1 | TRBV2 | 12 | CARGTAAGELFF | TGTGCCAGAGGGACAGCCGCGGGGGAGCTGTTTTTT
- | TRBJ2-5 | TRBD1 | TRBV5-1 | 15 | CASSRKTGGQETQYF | TGCGCCAGCAGCCGGAAGACAGGGGGTCAAGAGACCCAGTACTTC
many | TRBJ1-4 | TRBD1 | TRBV5-6 | 13 | CASSLGGDRQLFF | TGTGCCAGCAGCTTGGGTGGGGACAGACAACTGTTTTTT
many | TRBJ1-5 | - | TRBV6-5 | 13 | CASSYDRDQPQHF | TGTGCCAGCAGTTACGACCGCGATCAGCCCCAGCATTTT
many | TRBJ2-5 | TRBD2 | TRBV6-2/TRBV6-3 | 15 | CASVFERGYQETQYF | TGTGCCAGCGTATTCGAGCGGGGGTACCAAGAGACCCAGTACTTC
many | TRBJ1-2 | - | TRBV12-3/TRBV12-4 | 13 | CASSFGPKEGYTF | TGTGCCAGCAGTTTTGGCCCCAAGGAAGGCTACACCTTC
- | TRBJ2-7 | - | TRBV12-3/TRBV12-4 | 13 | CASSLLLASEQYF | TGTGCCAGCAGTTTACTACTAGCATCCGAGCAGTACTTC
many | TRBJ2-2 | - | TRBV9 | 15 | CASSVDPPNTGELFF | TGTGCCAGCAGCGTAGACCCACCGAACACCGGGGAGCTGTTTTTT
many | TRBJ1-5 | TRBD1 | TRBV20-1 | 15 | CSASGTGRGNQPQHF | TGCAGTGCTAGTGGGACAGGCAGGGGAAATCAGCCCCAGCATTTT
many | TRBJ2-1 | TRBD2 | TRBV10-2 | 17 | CASSGTFGTRGGNEQFF | TGCGCCAGCAGTGGAACCTTCGGGACTAGGGGCGGGAATGAGCAGTTCTTC
many | TRBJ2-3 | - | TRBV29-1 | 13 | CSVEADHRDTQYF | TGCAGCGTTGAGGCCGACCACCGGGATACGCAGTATTTT
many | TRBJ2-3 | - | TRBV29-1 | 14 | CSASRDGRTDTQYF | TGCAGCGCTTCCCGGGACGGCCGCACAGATACGCAGTATTTT
many | TRBJ2-7 | - | TRBV9 | 15 | CASSVGVDSSYEQYF | TGTGCCAGCAGCGTAGGGGTCGACAGCTCCTACGAGCAGTACTTC
many | TRBJ2-2 | TRBD2 | TRBV7-8 | 20 | CASSPTWAGGYSPNTGELFF | TGTGCCAGCAGCCCGACGTGGGCGGGAGGGTATAGCCCGAACACCGGGGAGCTGTTTTTT
many | TRBJ1-1 | - | TRBV10-3 | 14 | CAISEPRLNTEAFF | TGTGCCATCAGTGAACCGAGGCTGAACACTGAAGCTTTCTTT
once | TRBJ2-1 | TRBD1 | TRBV19 | 16 | CASSIRGQGAQNEQFF | TGTGCCAGTAGTATACGCGGACAGGGGGCGCAAAATGAGCAGTTCTTC
many | TRBJ2-1 | - | TRBV25-1 | 16 | CASSEAGPSSYNEQFF | TGTGCCAGCAGTGAAGCAGGCCCGAGCTCCTACAATGAGCAGTTCTTC
many | TRBJ1-3 | TRBD1 | TRBV5-1 | 17 | CASSKAGTASSGNTIYF | TGCGCCAGCAGCAAAGCCGGGACAGCCAGCTCTGGAAACACCATATATTTT
many | TRBJ2-5 | TRBD1 | TRBV5-1 | 15 | CASSFGTGVRETQYF | TGCGCCAGCAGCTTCGGGACAGGGGTTCGAGAGACCCAGTACTTC